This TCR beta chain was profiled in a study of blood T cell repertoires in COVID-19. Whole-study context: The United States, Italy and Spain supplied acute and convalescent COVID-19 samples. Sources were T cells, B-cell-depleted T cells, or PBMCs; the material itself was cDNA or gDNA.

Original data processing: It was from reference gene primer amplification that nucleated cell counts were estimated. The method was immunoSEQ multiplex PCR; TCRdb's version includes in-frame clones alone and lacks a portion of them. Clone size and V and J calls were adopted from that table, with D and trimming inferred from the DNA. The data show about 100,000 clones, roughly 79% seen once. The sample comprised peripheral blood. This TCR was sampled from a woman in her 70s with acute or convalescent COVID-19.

The CDR3 spells CAWRRTGSSYEQYF. CDR3 coding DNA: TGTGCCTGGAGGCGGACAGGGAGCTCCTACGAGCAGTACTTC. The chain employs TRBV30 and TRBJ2-7, with 8 bases lining up with TRBD1. After removal of 3 bases from V and 0 bases from J, the junction contained 4 bases not matched to a gene. Germline CDR1 reads GTSNPN; CDR2 reads SVGIG (reference sequence). The CDR3 loop spans 14 amino acids.